This T cell receptor (beta chain) is from a study of immune evolution from preneoplasia to lung adenocarcinoma. CDR1 is MNHEY, CDR2 SVGAGI, per germline. J lost 1 base, V lost 0 bases, and 3 bases had no gene match. The CDR3 has 16 residues. Libraries were prepared by immunoSEQ multiplex PCR; TCRdb keeps only in-frame clonotypes and omits some of them. This table has about 3,400 clones, roughly 81% appearing once. H&E slides confirmed each diagnosis, reviewed by two pathologists independently. This chain uses TRBV6-5 with TRBJ2-5; 9 bases agree with TRBD2. The source of this sequence is a person between 60 and 80 years old with lung adenocarcinoma. What was sequenced was FFPE minimally invasive lung adenocarcinoma tissue. The CDR3 DNA reads TGTGCCAGCAGTTACTCGCTAGCGGGGTTCCAAGAGACCCAGTACTTC. It encodes CASSYSLAGFQETQYF.